This T cell receptor (beta chain) was profiled in a study of cytomegalovirus exposure and HLA in healthy donors. Between the trimmed V and J ends, which lost 2 bases and 12 bases, there was a span of 11 bases. The CDR3 is 12 amino acids. Germline-derived CDR1 and CDR2 are LGHNA and YNFKEQ. This clone was counted once. Its antigen is not known. Whole-study findings and limits: A later analysis reportedly found that, within productive TCRs, an Asian-associated ancestry cluster had fewer N-insertions than the mean observed across the approximately 700 donors.

The PCR contained 60 Vbeta and 13 Jbeta primers. Clones were sequenced by immunoSEQ multiplex PCR, and TCRdb holds only the in-frame ones, with some missing. Among over 150,000 clones listed, 73% were seen once. The source is a woman under 30 in good health and CMV-seropositive. The chain carries TRBV4-2 and TRBJ2-1, with D maybe TRBD2 (7 bases). Sequenced material: PBMCs. CDR3 sequence reads: CASSQHGGPQFF. The CDR3, as DNA: TGTGCCAGCAGCCAACACGGGGGGCCGCAGTTCTTC.